This TCR beta chain came from a study of technical replicates of blood from several donors. The V end was cut by 4 bases, the J end by 2 bases, with 15 bases between. This CDR3 is built from 15 residues. CDR1 and CDR2 (germline): WNHNN, SYGVQD (reference sequence). TCRdb's table, derived via immunoSEQ multiplex PCR, lists solely in-frame clones and lacks some. The table lists tens of thousands of clones, 98% of them singletons. The sequenced sample consisted of T cells isolated from PBMCs. The chain joins TRBV10-1 to TRBJ2-7, with no clear D. The sequence derives from a human donor in good health. Here the CDR3 reads CASSGLPGSTYEQYF. Written as DNA, the CDR3 is TGCGCCAGCAGTGGATTACCCGGGTCCACCTACGAGCAGTACTTC.